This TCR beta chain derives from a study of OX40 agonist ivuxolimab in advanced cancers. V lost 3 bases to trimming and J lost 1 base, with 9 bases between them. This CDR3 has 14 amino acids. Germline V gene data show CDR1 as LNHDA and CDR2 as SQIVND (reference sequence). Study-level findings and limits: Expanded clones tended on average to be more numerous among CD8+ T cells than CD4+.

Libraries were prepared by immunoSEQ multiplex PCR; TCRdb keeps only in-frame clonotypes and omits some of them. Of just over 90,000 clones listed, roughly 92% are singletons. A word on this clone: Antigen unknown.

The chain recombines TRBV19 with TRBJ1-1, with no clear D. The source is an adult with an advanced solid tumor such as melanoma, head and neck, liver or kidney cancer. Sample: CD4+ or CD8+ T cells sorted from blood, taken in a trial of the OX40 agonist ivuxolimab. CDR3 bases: TGTGCCAGTAGTATCCTATGGGGGAACACTGAAGCTTTCTTT. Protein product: CASSILWGNTEAFF.